A single sample gave rise to the 32 T cell receptor beta chains below, sequenced in a study of cytomegalovirus exposure and HLA in healthy donors. The primer mix had 60 Vbeta and 13 Jbeta primers. Some clones are missing from TCRdb's copy, which holds only in-frame ones; the method was immunoSEQ multiplex PCR. The data show more than 65,000 clones, around three quarters seen once. The sample consisted of PBMCs. The receptors were gathered from a man aged 40-49 years in good health and CMV-seronegative.

In its sample, this clone was seen a few times. The chain carries TRBV7-3 and TRBJ1-1; maybe TRBD1 (6 bases). Trimming removed 5 bases from V and 5 bases from J, with 12 bases in between. Germline V gene data show CDR1 as SGHTA and CDR2 as FQGTGA. This CDR3 is 13 amino acids long. The CDR3 loop is CASSDYRETEAFF. DNA of the CDR3: TGTGCCAGCAGCGATTACAGGGAAACTGAAGCTTTCTTT.

The gene calls are TRBV30 and TRBJ1-2; 7 bases fit TRBD1. The V and J ends lost 7 bases and 9 bases, in that order; junction bases with no gene match: 20. The CDR3 runs to 15 residues. Germline V gives CDR1 GTSNPN, CDR2 SVGIG (reference sequence). The CDR3 nucleotides read TGTGCCTACCTGAGATCTCCGGGACAGCCGCGTAGCTACACCTTC. Protein: CAYLRSPGQPRSYTF.

The chain employs TRBV5-1 and TRBJ1-1, with D perhaps TRBD1 (5 bases). The CDR3 runs 13 residues. V lost 5 bases to trimming and J lost 1 base, with 9 bases between them. CDR1 and CDR2 (germline): SGHRS, YFSETQ. The CDR3 bases are TGCGCCAGCAGGAACCAGGGGAACACTGAAGCTTTCTTT. Translated, it gives CASRNQGNTEAFF.

The chain uses TRBV19 and TRBJ2-5; D might be TRBD1 (5 bases). The V gene's germline CDR1 is LNHDA and CDR2 SQIVND (reference sequence). Trimming stripped 7 bases from V and 5 bases from J, with 14 bases between. This CDR3 is 13 amino acids long. CDR3 in amino acids: CASNRRDTETQYF. CDR3 nucleotide sequence: TGTGCCAGTAACAGGAGAGATACGGAGACCCAGTACTTC.

The chain recombines TRBV27 with TRBJ2-7; weak D call: TRBD1 (6 bases). CDR3 length: 13 residues. The germline V gene encodes CDR1 MNHEY and CDR2 SMNVEV (reference sequence). Between the trimmed V and J ends, which lost 5 bases and 7 bases, there was a span of 15 bases. The CDR3 sequence: CASSSTGRLEQYF. The CDR3 DNA is TGTGCCAGCAGTAGTACAGGGCGGCTTGAGCAGTACTTC.

This clone was found a few times. This sequence joins TRBV5-1 and TRBJ2-7, with 8 bases lining up with TRBD2. V lost 0 bases and J lost 7; bases outside the gene matches: 9. The CDR3 contains 15 residues. The germline gives CDR1 SGHRS, CDR2 YFSETQ. The CDR3 coding sequence is TGCGCCAGCAGCTTGGATCTCGGGGGGGCGGATGAGCAGTACTTC. It translates to CASSLDLGGADEQYF.

The chain has TRBV10-3 and TRBJ1-5, with D unresolved. The germline CDR1 and CDR2 sequences are ENHRY and SYGVKD. V dropped 6 bases and J dropped 9 bases, with 12 bases sitting between them. This CDR3 spans 12 amino acids. Here the CDR3 reads CAIRDNSGPQHF. CDR3 in DNA: TGTGCCATCAGGGATAATTCGGGGCCCCAGCATTTT.

The chain links TRBV6-6 to TRBJ2-7, with TRBD1 identical over 7 bases. CDR1 MNHNY and CDR2 SVGAGI come from the germline V gene (reference sequence). V shed 6 bases and J 2 bases; nucleotides not matched to a gene: 7. The CDR3 has 14 amino acids. CDR3 region: CASSPGGQAYEQYF. DNA of the CDR3: TGTGCCAGCAGCCCAGGGGGACAAGCCTACGAGCAGTACTTC.

V and J are TRBV12-5 and TRBJ1-2, with unresolved D. This CDR3 spans 14 amino acids. The V gene's germline CDR1 is LGHNT and CDR2 FRNRAP. V was cut by 7 bases and J by 4 bases, with 16 bases left in between. In nucleotides, the CDR3 is TGTGCTAGTGATCGTTCTCGCAGAAGCTATGGCTACACCTTC. This codes for CASDRSRRSYGYTF.

The gene calls are TRBV6-5 and TRBJ1-2; 8 nucleotides match TRBD1. Germline loops: CDR1 MNHEY, CDR2 SVGAGI. CDR3 length equals 13 residues. V lost 6 bases and J lost 8; bases outside the gene matches: 8. The CDR3 is CASRDRDRTGYTF. The CDR3 DNA is TGTGCCAGCAGGGACAGGGACCGGACGGGCTACACCTTC.

This clone occurred once. The genes are TRBV7-3 and TRBJ2-4, with D perhaps matching TRBD1 (5 bases). The CDR3 extends over 15 amino acids. Per the germline V gene, CDR1 is SGHTA and CDR2 is FQGTGA. Trimming left V 0 bases short and J 1 base short, with 7 bases between. The CDR3 here is CASSLTAGAKNIQYF. The CDR3 region has the DNA TGTGCCAGCAGCTTAACGGCAGGGGCCAAAAACATTCAGTACTTC.

V gene TRBV9 combines with J gene TRBJ2-5; D is possibly TRBD1 (6 bases). Gene TRBJ2-7 matches the end of the DNA better, so the J call may be wrong. The CDR3 spans 13 residues. Germline V gene lookup returns CDR1 SGDLS and CDR2 YYNGEE. CDR3 DNA: TGTGCCAGCAGCGCGGACAGTGACTACGAGCAGTACTTC. Translating gives CASSADSDYEQYF.

J is TRBJ2-7 and V is TRBV6-6, with 7 bases matching TRBD1. This CDR3 is 14 amino acids long. Trimming at V came to 2 bases and at J to 6 bases, leaving 7 bases not matched to a gene. Per germline, CDR1 MNHNY and CDR2 SVGAGI (reference sequence). DNA for the CDR3: TGTGCCAGCAGTTACGGGACAGAGGGTTTCGAGCAGTACTTC. Protein product: CASSYGTEGFEQYF.

The V gene is TRBV6-6, the J gene TRBJ1-5, with 7 nucleotides matching TRBD1. Germline lookup yields CDR1 MNHNY and CDR2 SVGAGI (reference sequence). Unmatched junction bases numbered 10, after V lost 7 bases and J lost 7 bases. The CDR3 spans 14 residues. The CDR3 region has the DNA TGTGCCAGCACCACTCAGGGGGTGACCCAGCCCCAGCATTTT. Translated, it gives CASTTQGVTQPQHF.

This clone was seen only once. The CDR3 DNA is TGTGCCATGGGGACAGCGAGGGGAAACACCATATATTTT. Translation gives CAMGTARGNTIYF. The V and J genes are TRBV10-3 and TRBJ1-3, with TRBD1 matching 7 bases. Losses at the gene ends were 9 bases for V and 4 bases for J; bases not matched to a gene: 6. The CDR3 contains 13 residues. The germline V gene has CDR1 ENHRY and CDR2 SYGVKD.

In this sample, this clone turned up a few times. V and J are TRBV19 and TRBJ2-2; 8 bases align to TRBD2. The CDR3 is 14 amino acids. CDR1 is LNHDA and CDR2 is SQIVND in the germline V gene (reference sequence). J was trimmed by 4 bases and V by 2 bases; bases with no gene match: 0. The CDR3 protein is CASSILAGTGELFF. CDR3 nucleotides: TGTGCCAGTAGTATACTAGCGGGCACCGGGGAGCTGTTTTTT.

The V gene is TRBV6-1, the J gene TRBJ2-7; 9 nucleotides line up with TRBD1. Germline V gene data show CDR1 as MNHNS and CDR2 as SASEGT. The CDR3 extends over 15 amino acids. The junction had 7 bases not matched to a gene; V was cut back by 4 bases and J by 3 bases. The CDR3 protein is CASSAGQGIYYEQYF. The CDR3 DNA reads TGTGCCAGCAGTGCGGGACAGGGAATCTACTACGAGCAGTACTTC.

This clone is a singleton in its sample. This chain links TRBV7-9 with TRBJ1-3; perhaps TRBD1 as D (5 bases). This CDR3 has 16 residues. Germline CDR1 SEHNR, CDR2 FQNEAQ (reference sequence). V was trimmed by 5 bases and J by 4 bases, leaving 18 bases between them. The CDR3 DNA reads as TGTGCCAGCAGCCAAACGCCTGGGGCGCCCGGAAACACCATATATTTT. Its protein is CASSQTPGAPGNTIYF.

J is TRBJ1-1 and V is TRBV4-1; 7 bases match TRBD1. Germline-derived CDR1 and CDR2 are MGHRA and YSYEKL. The length of the CDR3 is 15 residues. V lost 4 bases, J lost 0 bases, and 5 bases stayed unmatched. This chain's CDR3 is CASSLSGQLNTEAFF. In nucleotides, the CDR3 is TGCGCCAGCAGCCTTTCGGGACAGCTGAACACTGAAGCTTTCTTT.

The chain has TRBV7-9 and TRBJ2-1; 11 bases match TRBD1. The CDR3 runs to 16 residues. Per the germline V gene, CDR1 is SEHNR and CDR2 is FQNEAQ (reference sequence). Trimming removed 7 bases from V and 8 bases from J; junction bases left unmatched: 13. CDR3 nucleotides: TGTGCCAGCACCGCGGGGGGGACAGGGGGTAGGGATGAGCAGTTCTTC. Protein sequence: CASTAGGTGGRDEQFF.

The chain has TRBV28 and TRBJ2-1; D may be TRBD2 (5 bases). CDR3 length: 14 residues. Per the germline V gene, CDR1 is MDHEN and CDR2 is SYDVKM. Trimming left V 2 bases short and J 0 bases short, with 5 bases between. In DNA, the CDR3 is TGTGCCAGCAGTTTAGGGAGCTCCTACAATGAGCAGTTCTTC. It codes for CASSLGSSYNEQFF.

The DNA of the CDR3 is TGCAGCGTGTCCTATTCCGGGGAGCCCCAGCATTTT. This codes for CSVSYSGEPQHF. The gene calls are TRBV29-1 and TRBJ1-5, with D unclear. The V and J ends lost 6 bases and 8 bases respectively, with 14 bases between them. Germline V gene lookup returns CDR1 SQVTM and CDR2 ANQGSEA. The CDR3 sequence is 12 residues long.

This chain joins TRBV7-9 and TRBJ2-2, with a possible D match to TRBD2 (6 bases). The CDR3 consists of 15 residues. V gave up 7 bases and J gave up 7 bases, with 19 bases separating them. Germline V gene sequence: CDR1 SEHNR, CDR2 FQNEAQ (reference sequence). CDR3 nucleotide sequence: TGTGCCAGCAACTTTCCGACAGTGGAGGGCGGGGAGCTGTTTTTT. It codes for CASNFPTVEGGELFF.

The genes are TRBV5-6 and TRBJ1-4; D is ambiguous. CDR3 length: 14 amino acids. V was clipped by 0 bases and J by 8 bases, with 11 bases between them. Germline V gene sequence: CDR1 SGHDT, CDR2 YYEEEE. CDR3 loop: CASSLEPRGEKLFF. CDR3 nucleotide sequence: TGTGCCAGCAGCTTGGAACCACGCGGAGAAAAACTGTTTTTT.

The rearrangement links TRBV19 to TRBJ1-1, with unresolved D. CDR3 length equals 12 residues. V gave up 3 bases and J gave up 3 bases, with 5 bases separating them. Germline CDR1 LNHDA, CDR2 SQIVND (reference sequence). The CDR3 DNA reads as TGTGCCAGTAGTATCCGGGACACTGAAGCTTTCTTT. This sequence encodes CASSIRDTEAFF.

The V gene is TRBV9, the J gene TRBJ2-5; TRBD2 matches 16 bases. In germline, CDR1 is SGDLS, CDR2 YYNGEE. V trimming: 3 bases; J trimming: 0 bases; junction bases outside the gene matches: 5. This CDR3 is built from 18 residues. The CDR3 DNA reads as TGTGCCAGCAGCGCGGGACTAGCGGGGGGGCGGTACCAAGAGACCCAGTACTTC. Translating gives CASSAGLAGGRYQETQYF.

The chain joins TRBV18 to TRBJ1-2; the D is unclear. CDR1 and CDR2 (germline): KGHSH, LQKENI. With 0 bases removed from V and 3 bases from J, the gap between germline ends came to 11 bases. The CDR3 extends over 15 amino acids. The CDR3 protein is CASSPPNLVDYGYTF. As DNA, the CDR3 is TGTGCCAGCTCACCACCAAATTTGGTAGACTATGGCTACACCTTC.

This clone was counted between two and nine times. This chain uses TRBV6-6 with TRBJ2-7; D unresolved. The CDR3 is 13 amino acids. V lost 0 bases to trimming and J lost 4 bases, with 7 bases between them. CDR1 is MNHNY and CDR2 is SVGAGI in the germline V gene (reference sequence). DNA of the CDR3: TGTGCCAGCAGTTACTCAAACACGTACGAGCAGTACTTC. It encodes CASSYSNTYEQYF.

The chain combines TRBV19 with TRBJ2-2, with TRBD2 matching over 7 bases. J gave up 5 bases and V 4 bases, and 4 bases lay outside the gene matches. This CDR3 has 14 amino acids. Germline loops: CDR1 LNHDA, CDR2 SQIVND (reference sequence). The CDR3 sequence: CASSSAGRTGELFF. The CDR3 bases are TGTGCCAGTAGTAGCGCCGGGAGGACCGGGGAGCTGTTTTTT.

This chain links TRBV4-2 with TRBJ2-1; D might be TRBD1 (6 bases). The CDR3 spans 17 residues. Trimming pared 0 bases from V and 1 base from J, leaving 13 bases between. Germline V gene sequence: CDR1 LGHNA, CDR2 YNFKEQ. The CDR3 protein is CASSQDLSRGSYNEQFF. The CDR3 DNA follows: TGTGCCAGCAGCCAAGATCTAAGCAGGGGTTCCTACAATGAGCAGTTCTTC.

This clone is a singleton in its sample. The chain recombines TRBV2 with TRBJ2-3, with D unresolved. Germline V CDR1 and CDR2: SNHLY, FYNNEI. Trimming left V 3 bases short and J 0 bases short, with 10 bases between. CDR3 length equals 15 residues. The CDR3 sequence is CASSDPGTSTDTQYF. CDR3 nucleotides: TGTGCCAGCAGTGATCCAGGCACTAGCACAGATACGCAGTATTTT.

This clone was counted only a few times. The chain employs TRBV18 and TRBJ2-1; D perhaps matches TRBD2 (6 bases). CDR3 length equals 14 residues. Trimming took off 5 bases at V and 8 bases at J, with 16 bases between the two ends. Germline V gene data show CDR1 as KGHSH and CDR2 as LQKENI. The CDR3 region is CASSGRGGDYEQFF. CDR3 coding DNA: TGTGCCAGCTCAGGACGGGGCGGGGATTATGAGCAGTTCTTC.